The subject of this entry is one T cell receptor (beta chain). Sequenced by immunoSEQ multiplex PCR; TCRdb stores in-frame clones only, minus some. The data contain about 33,000 clones, around 80% of them singletons. This CDR3 spans 15 amino acids. J was trimmed by 6 bases and V by 2 bases; bases with no gene match: 8. Germline V gives CDR1 SGDLS, CDR2 YYNGEE. The data were taken from a study of T cells in tumors after PD-1 blockade. Whole-study context: No patient had prior checkpoint blockade, systemic immunosuppression, or radiotherapy within 4 weeks.

The TCR comes from a human donor with basal cell carcinoma. This specimen consisted of PBMCs, obtained before anti-PD-1 treatment. This chain uses TRBV9 with TRBJ2-1; 7 bases align to TRBD1. This chain's CDR3 is CASSVLRQGSNEQFF. DNA for the CDR3: TGTGCCAGCAGCGTGCTAAGACAGGGATCCAATGAGCAGTTCTTC.